The 30 T cell receptor beta chains below were found in one sample sequenced in a study of blood T cell repertoires in COVID-19. Only in-frame clones appear in the TCRdb table, and some are missing; sequencing was by immunoSEQ multiplex PCR. In the table there are fewer than 300,000 clones, 83% of which are singletons. What was sequenced was peripheral blood. These receptors came from a woman between 50 and 59 years old who had recovered from COVID-19.

The chain joins TRBV14 to TRBJ2-2, with 11 nucleotides matching TRBD2. V lost 4 bases, J lost 5 bases, and 9 bases stayed unmatched. The CDR3 contains 17 residues. Germline CDR1 and CDR2: SGHDN and FVKESK. This CDR3 reads CASSPKKLAGETGELFF. DNA for the CDR3: TGTGCCAGCAGCCCTAAGAAACTAGCGGGGGAAACCGGGGAGCTGTTTTTT.

The chain links TRBV2 to TRBJ1-4; 8 positions agree with TRBD1. CDR1 and CDR2 from the germline V gene are SNHLY and FYNNEI. The CDR3 spans 15 residues. V lost 6 bases, J lost 5 bases, and 8 bases stayed unmatched. CDR3 DNA sequence: TGTGCCAGCAGCAATAGACAGGGGCAGAATGAAAAACTGTTTTTT. Amino acids: CASSNRQGQNEKLFF.

The rearrangement links TRBV6-5 to TRBJ2-6, with TRBD1 as a possible D gene (6 bases). Trimming pared 6 bases from V and 0 bases from J, leaving 9 bases between. CDR3 length equals 15 residues. The germline V gene encodes CDR1 MNHEY and CDR2 SVGAGI. CDR3 in amino acids: CASRGDTSGANVLTF. DNA for the CDR3: TGTGCCAGCAGGGGGGACACCTCTGGGGCCAACGTCCTGACTTTC.

The chain combines TRBV7-8 with TRBJ1-5; 7 bases align to TRBD1. The ends lost 2 bases at V and 2 bases at J; junction bases unmatched: 15. CDR1 is SGHVS and CDR2 is FQNEAQ in the germline V gene. This CDR3 is 19 amino acids long. CDR3 in DNA: TGTGCCAGCAGCTTAATGGGACCCTCTCTCCAGGGGGGCAATCAGCCCCAGCATTTT. Its protein product is CASSLMGPSLQGGNQPQHF. Full variable domain (rest looked up from reference TRBV7-8 and TRBJ1-5): GAGVSQSPRYKVAKRGQDVALRCDPISGHVSLFWYQQALGQGPEFLTYFQNEAQLDKSGLPSDRFFAERPEGSVSTLKIQRTQQEDSAVYLCASSLMGPSLQGGNQPQHFGDGTRLSIL.

The DNA of the CDR3 is TGTGCCAGCAGCTTGAATCTTGGCAGGGTTGGGGAAAAACTGTTTTTT. Protein sequence: CASSLNLGRVGEKLFF. This chain links TRBV5-5 with TRBJ1-4; D possibly corresponds to TRBD1 (5 bases). The CDR3 is 16 amino acids. V dropped 1 base and J dropped 8 bases, with 18 bases sitting between them. Germline assignment: CDR1 SGHKS and CDR2 YYEKEE (reference sequence).

This clone was counted a single time. The rearrangement uses TRBV7-3 and TRBJ2-2; 7 bases match TRBD1. J gave up 7 bases and V 5 bases, and 13 bases lay outside the gene matches. CDR1 and CDR2 (germline): SGHTA, FQGTGA. The CDR3 loop spans 16 amino acids. The CDR3 protein is CASSPHPTGSIGELFF. CDR3 DNA sequence: TGTGCCAGCAGCCCCCACCCGACAGGGTCGATCGGGGAGCTGTTTTTT.

The chain couples TRBV15 to TRBJ1-6, with unresolved D. CDR3 length: 13 amino acids. The germline gives CDR1 LNHNV, CDR2 YYDKDF (reference sequence). V was cut by 6 bases and J by 7 bases, with 10 bases left in between. CDR3 in DNA: TGTGCCACCAGTTTTACAGAAAATTCACCCCTCCACTTT. Its protein product is CATSFTENSPLHF.

The chain couples TRBV5-4 to TRBJ2-3; 8 nucleotides align to TRBD1. The CDR3 covers 15 residues. Germline CDR1 is SGHNT and CDR2 is YYREEE (reference sequence). V lost 4 bases, J lost 2 bases, and 6 bases stayed unmatched. CDR3 coding DNA: TGTGCCAGCAGCGTAGGGACAGGAACCACAGATACGCAGTATTTT. Encoded protein: CASSVGTGTTDTQYF.

Only a few counts were recorded for this clone. The V call is TRBV7-2, the J call TRBJ2-5, with D perhaps TRBD2 (5 bases). Germline CDR1 reads SGHTA; CDR2 reads FQGNSA. With 3 bases removed from V and 4 bases from J, the gap between germline ends came to 15 bases. CDR3 size: 15 residues. The CDR3 region has the DNA TGTGCCAGCAGCTTTCAAGTCGGGGAAGGAGAGACCCAGTACTTC. Translating gives CASSFQVGEGETQYF.

This clone came up many times. The chain is built from TRBV5-1 and TRBJ2-1, with 9 bases fitting TRBD2. CDR3 length: 15 amino acids. After removal of 6 bases from V and 1 base from J, the junction contained 5 bases not matched to a gene. Germline V gene lookup returns CDR1 SGHRS and CDR2 YFSETQ. CDR3 DNA: TGCGCCAGCAACCCGACTAGCGGTTCCTACAATGAGCAGTTCTTC. Encoded protein: CASNPTSGSYNEQFF.

Comments on this clone: It may be a read error: a sequence one base away is much more abundant. This sequence joins TRBV7-9 and TRBJ1-5, with 9 positions matching TRBD1. Germline V gene data show CDR1 as SEHNR and CDR2 as FQNEAQ (reference sequence). With V trimmed by 3 bases and J by 3 bases, 3 bases remained unmatched. CDR3 length: 15 amino acids. The DNA of the CDR3 is TGTGCCAGCAGCTTGGGGACAGGGTTCAATCAGCCCCAGCATTTT. This encodes CASSLGTGFNQPQHF. Full variable domain (outside the CDR3, taken from reference TRBV7-9 and TRBJ1-5): DTGVSQNPRHKITKRGQNVTFRCDPISEHNRLYWYRQTLGQGPEFLTYFQNEAQLEKSRLLSDRFSAERPKGSFSTLEIQRTEQGDSAMYLCASSLGTGFNQPQHFGDGTRLSIL.

The rearrangement joins TRBV7-9 to TRBJ2-7; a possible D gene is TRBD2 (5 bases). V gave up 6 bases and J gave up 6 bases, with 12 bases separating them. The CDR3 contains 12 residues. Germline assignment: CDR1 SEHNR and CDR2 FQNEAQ (reference sequence). CDR3 bases: TGTGCCAGCAGTGGGAGCCTCCTCGAGCAGTACTTC. It encodes CASSGSLLEQYF.

This sequence joins TRBV5-4 and TRBJ2-7, with TRBD1 matching 9 bases. V lost 4 bases and J lost 4; bases outside the gene matches: 9. The germline gives CDR1 SGHNT, CDR2 YYREEE (reference sequence). The CDR3 is made up of 15 amino acids. CDR3 region: CASSRAGTGFYEQYF. CDR3 nucleotide sequence: TGTGCCAGCAGCCGCGCCGGGACAGGGTTTTACGAGCAGTACTTC.

The CDR3 sequence: CASSQAPGPNYGYTF. In nucleotides, the CDR3 is TGCGCCAGCAGCCAAGCTCCGGGTCCTAACTATGGCTACACCTTC. The genes are TRBV4-1 and TRBJ1-2, with D unclear. V lost 1 base and J 0 bases, leaving 9 bases between the germline ends. The CDR3 has 15 amino acids. CDR1 is MGHRA, CDR2 YSYEKL, per germline.

The chain has TRBV30 and TRBJ1-3, with D unresolved. The CDR3 sequence is 11 residues long. The V gene lost 5 bases and the J gene lost 3 bases, with 5 bases spanning the gap. Germline CDR1 reads GTSNPN; CDR2 reads SVGIG (reference sequence). The CDR3 spells CAWDGGNTIYF. DNA of the CDR3: TGTGCCTGGGACGGTGGAAACACCATATATTTT.

This clone was observed once. The CDR3 DNA follows: TGTGCCAGCAGCGTAGGTCTAGCGGGGGTCAGAGAGACCCAGTACTTC. Translation: CASSVGLAGVRETQYF. The J gene is TRBJ2-5, the V gene TRBV9, with 10 bases identical to TRBD2. The CDR3 consists of 16 residues. J was trimmed by 4 bases and V by 0 bases; bases with no gene match: 6. Germline CDR1 SGDLS, CDR2 YYNGEE. The whole variable domain, filled in from reference TRBV9 and TRBJ2-5, reads DSGVTQTPKHLITATGQRVTLRCSPRSGDLSVYWYQQSLDQGLQFLIQYYNGEERAKGNILERFSAQQFPDLHSELNLSSLELGDSALYFCASSVGLAGVRETQYFGPGTRLLVL.

CDR3 bases: TGTGCCAGCGGCCATAGGGGGTCCAATGAGCAGTTCTTC. It specifies CASGHRGSNEQFF. This chain links TRBV27 with TRBJ2-1, with a weak D call TRBD1 (6 bases). The CDR3 covers 13 residues. The germline gives CDR1 MNHEY, CDR2 SMNVEV (reference sequence). V was shortened by 8 bases and J by 6 bases, with 14 bases between the two germline ends.

This clone was detected once. V and J are TRBV19 and TRBJ1-2; maybe TRBD1 (5 bases). This CDR3 contains 13 residues. Trimming stripped 4 bases from V and 4 bases from J, with 10 bases between. Germline loops: CDR1 LNHDA, CDR2 SQIVND (reference sequence). CDR3 bases: TGTGCCAGTAGTAAGGACATCGGCTATGGCTACACCTTC. Translating it yields CASSKDIGYGYTF. The whole variable domain, remainder taken from reference TRBV19 and TRBJ1-2, is DGGITQSPKYLFRKEGQNVTLSCEQNLNHDAMYWYRQDPGQGLRLIYYSQIVNDFQKGDIAEGYSVSREKKESFPLTVTSAQKNPTAFYLCASSKDIGYGYTFGSGTRLTVV.

The chain couples TRBV6-2 or TRBV6-3 to TRBJ1-5, with TRBD1 as a possible D gene (5 bases). Between the trimmed V and J ends, which lost 8 bases and 7 bases, there was a span of 15 bases. Germline V gives CDR1 MNHEY, CDR2 SVGEGT. There are 13 residues in the CDR3. CDR3 DNA sequence: TGTGCCAGCTGCCAATGGGGGGAACAGCCCCAGCATTTT. This translates into CASCQWGEQPQHF.

The chain has TRBV9 and TRBJ1-2; TRBD1 matches 7 bases. V gave up 0 bases and J gave up 4 bases; unmatched junction bases: 6. The CDR3 covers 15 residues. Germline V gene data show CDR1 as SGDLS and CDR2 as YYNGEE. DNA of the CDR3: TGTGCCAGCAGCGTAGAGGCTCAGGGGGGCTATGGCTACACCTTC. It translates to CASSVEAQGGYGYTF.

The rearrangement links TRBV11-3 to TRBJ2-5; tentative D call: TRBD2 (5 bases). Germline V gene lookup returns CDR1 SGHNT and CDR2 YENEEA. This CDR3 comprises 13 residues. V gave up 3 bases and J gave up 5 bases, with 10 bases separating them. In nucleotides, the CDR3 is TGTGCCAGCAGCTTCGGGGAGAGGGAGACCCAGTACTTC. This encodes CASSFGERETQYF.

This clone was found a few times. The gene calls are TRBV7-2 and TRBJ1-5; unclear D gene. V gave up 2 bases and J gave up 3 bases, with 20 bases separating them. Germline CDR1 and CDR2: SGHTA and FQGNSA. The CDR3 loop spans 18 amino acids. The CDR3 DNA reads as TGTGCCAGCAGCTTATTTCTGGACTATTCTGGGTTCAATCAGCCCCAGCATTTT. As protein: CASSLFLDYSGFNQPQHF.

The V and J genes are TRBV4-2 and TRBJ2-7, with TRBD1 identical over 7 bases. V dropped 4 bases and J dropped 4; count of bases not matched to a gene: 10. The CDR3 loop spans 15 amino acids. The germline CDR1 and CDR2 sequences are LGHNA and YNFKEQ. The CDR3 reads CASSRSDRVPYEQYF. The CDR3 nucleotides read TGTGCCAGCAGCCGTAGTGACAGGGTACCTTACGAGCAGTACTTC.

This sequence joins TRBV4-1 and TRBJ2-5, with TRBD2 matching 8 bases. CDR1 is MGHRA, CDR2 YSYEKL, per germline. The CDR3 sequence is 16 residues long. V shed 0 bases, J shed 5 bases, and the junction held 8 bases outside the gene matches. This CDR3 is CASSQDRLAGGETQYF. CDR3 bases: TGCGCCAGCAGCCAAGATAGGCTAGCGGGTGGGGAGACCCAGTACTTC.

This chain uses TRBV19 with TRBJ2-3, with no clear D. Germline V gives CDR1 LNHDA, CDR2 SQIVND (reference sequence). V was shortened by 5 bases and J by 0 bases, with 9 bases between the two germline ends. The CDR3 is made up of 14 amino acids. The CDR3 protein is CASSPTPSTDTQYF. CDR3 bases: TGTGCCAGTAGTCCTACCCCCAGCACAGATACGCAGTATTTT.

This clone was observed a few times. The chain has TRBV7-2 and TRBJ1-2; no clear D. This CDR3 has 15 residues. Germline V lookup: CDR1 SGHTA, CDR2 FQGNSA. V shed 4 bases and J shed 6 bases, with 18 bases lying between them. CDR3 amino acids: CASSSNSWEKDGYTF. The CDR3 nucleotides read TGTGCCAGCAGCTCAAACAGTTGGGAGAAGGATGGCTACACCTTC.

The V gene is TRBV28, the J gene TRBJ2-2, with D hard to call. The CDR3 is 14 amino acids. The V gene lost 6 bases and the J gene lost 4 bases, with 12 bases spanning the gap. CDR1 MDHEN and CDR2 SYDVKM come from the germline V gene. The CDR3 loop reads CASSRDPRTGELFF. DNA for the CDR3: TGTGCCAGCAGCCGCGATCCTCGCACCGGGGAGCTGTTTTTT.

The chain recombines TRBV19 with TRBJ2-3; D may be TRBD2 (6 bases). V lost 7 bases and J lost 2, with 16 bases in between. Germline V gives CDR1 LNHDA, CDR2 SQIVND (reference sequence). The CDR3 has 15 residues. CDR3 sequence: CASIPPGEHTDTQYF. As DNA, the CDR3 is TGTGCCAGTATCCCCCCGGGGGAGCACACAGATACGCAGTATTTT.

The genes are TRBV7-9 and TRBJ2-3, with D maybe TRBD1 (6 bases). The CDR3 sequence is 13 residues long. Germline V lookup: CDR1 SEHNR, CDR2 FQNEAQ (reference sequence). V shed 0 bases and J shed 6 bases, with 7 bases lying between them. The CDR3, as DNA: TGTGCCAGCAGCTTAGCTCAGGGGGATACGCAGTATTTT. The encoded protein is CASSLAQGDTQYF.

CDR3: CAISGGAGTPMGDTQYF. The CDR3 DNA reads TGTGCCATCAGTGGAGGTGCCGGGACTCCGATGGGAGATACGCAGTATTTT. The chain joins TRBV10-3 to TRBJ2-3; tentatively, D is TRBD2 (6 bases). Germline assignment: CDR1 ENHRY and CDR2 SYGVKD. The CDR3 is made up of 17 amino acids. V was trimmed by 4 bases and J by 5 bases, leaving 22 bases between them.